Below, 2 T cell receptor beta chains from the same sample are listed, as sequenced in a study of OX40 agonist ivuxolimab in advanced cancers. Some clones are missing from TCRdb's copy, which holds only in-frame ones; the method was immunoSEQ multiplex PCR. Of around 40,000 clones listed, roughly 78% are singletons. The sequencing here drew on CD4+ or CD8+ T cells sorted from blood, taken in a trial of the OX40 agonist ivuxolimab. Receptors originate from an adult with an advanced solid tumor such as melanoma, head and neck, liver or kidney cancer.

A single count supports this clone. The CDR3: CSVEGQGSRANYGYTF. For the CDR3, the DNA is TGCAGCGTTGAAGGGCAGGGCTCCCGAGCTAACTATGGCTACACCTTC. The chain joins TRBV29-1 to TRBJ1-2; D perhaps matches TRBD1 (5 bases). In germline, CDR1 is SQVTM, CDR2 ANQGSEA. This CDR3 has 16 residues. V lost 1 base and J lost 0, with 15 bases in between.

The chain carries TRBV19 and TRBJ1-6, with D unclear. Looked up from germline, CDR1 is LNHDA and CDR2 is SQIVND (reference sequence). Trimming removed 6 bases at V and 9 bases at J, with 15 bases between. There are 14 residues in the CDR3. The chain's CDR3 is CASSLGSSGSPLHF. In DNA, the CDR3 is TGTGCCAGTAGCCTTGGCAGTTCGGGTTCACCCCTCCACTTT.